Presented here are 21 T cell receptor beta chains from one specimen sequenced in a study of glioma-infiltrating T cells after dendritic cell vaccination. Time point in this sample: after dendritic cell vaccination, including at tumor progression/relapse. This table comes from immunoSEQ multiplex PCR, and its TCRdb copy is limited to in-frame clones, with some not included. This table holds almost 90,000 clones, around 83% found once. Sequences were derived from blood, sampled after dendritic cell vaccination. The receptors were gathered from a human donor with glioblastoma.

The count of this clone is one. The chain joins TRBV7-3 to TRBJ1-1, with TRBD1 as a possible D gene (5 bases). Germline V CDR1 and CDR2: SGHTA, FQGTGA. The germline V and J ends were trimmed by 2 bases and 6 bases, with 13 bases remaining between them. This CDR3 has 14 residues. The CDR3 is CASSLGAGGSEAFF. The CDR3 bases are TGTGCCAGCAGCTTAGGGGCGGGAGGTTCTGAAGCTTTCTTT.

The chain has TRBV5-6 and TRBJ1-6, with a weak D call TRBD1 (6 bases). Germline lookup yields CDR1 SGHDT and CDR2 YYEEEE. Deletions cut 4 bases from V and 4 bases from J, with 18 bases between. This CDR3 has 17 amino acids. CDR3 protein: CASSPDAGAAYNSPLHF. For the CDR3, the DNA is TGTGCCAGCAGCCCTGATGCGGGGGCCGCGTATAATTCACCCCTCCACTTT.

The genes are TRBV7-3 and TRBJ2-1, with D perhaps TRBD2 (5 bases). CDR1 is SGHTA and CDR2 is FQGTGA in the germline V gene. V was pared by 4 bases and J by 0 bases, with 13 bases between. The CDR3 sequence is 16 residues long. Here the CDR3 DNA reads TGTGCCAGCAGCTCCCGGGGTCCCAGCTCCTACAATGAGCAGTTCTTC. Its translation: CASSSRGPSSYNEQFF.

This clone showed up just once. The chain employs TRBV5-1 and TRBJ2-3; D is perhaps TRBD1 (7 bases). Trimming pared 4 bases from V and 5 bases from J, leaving 17 bases between. Germline V lookup: CDR1 SGHRS, CDR2 YFSETQ. This CDR3 comprises 15 residues. The CDR3, as DNA: TGCGCCAGCAGCACGGGGACAGCGGAGGGAGATACGCAGTATTTT. Its protein is CASSTGTAEGDTQYF. The variable domain in full, with the rest retrieved from reference TRBV5-1 and TRBJ2-3, is KAGVTQTPRYLIKTRGQQVTLSCSPISGHRSVSWYQQTPGQGLQFLFEYFSETQRNKGNFPGRFSGRQFSNSRSEMNVSTLELGDSALYLCASSTGTAEGDTQYFGPGTRLTVL.

This clone appeared a few times. J is TRBJ1-4 and V is TRBV27, with TRBD1 identical over 7 bases. Germline V gene sequence: CDR1 MNHEY, CDR2 SMNVEV (reference sequence). This CDR3 is built from 15 residues. The V gene end was trimmed by 4 bases and the J gene end by 6 bases; junction bases not matched to a gene: 8. CDR3 protein: CASSSPSTGYEKLFF. For the CDR3, the DNA is TGTGCCAGCAGTTCCCCATCGACAGGGTATGAAAAACTGTTTTTT.

V and J are TRBV7-8 and TRBJ1-2, with D tentatively TRBD1 (5 bases). This CDR3 has 15 residues. V lost 1 base and J lost 8, with 17 bases in between. The germline CDR1 and CDR2 sequences are SGHVS and FQNEAQ. The CDR3 is CASSLVGQGLGGYTF. In DNA, the CDR3 is TGTGCCAGCAGCTTAGTGGGTCAGGGTTTGGGCGGCTACACCTTC.

The rearrangement links TRBV10-3 to TRBJ2-2; D gene ambiguous. The germline gives CDR1 ENHRY, CDR2 SYGVKD. V was trimmed by 1 base and J by 2 bases, leaving 5 bases between them. CDR3 size: 14 residues. The CDR3 DNA reads as TGTGCCATCAGTGAGTACACCAACACCGGGGAGCTGTTTTTT. Protein product: CAISEYTNTGELFF.

The CDR3 spells CASSQDPGEHTEAFF. In DNA form, the CDR3 reads TGCGCCAGCAGCCAAGATCCGGGGGAGCACACTGAAGCTTTCTTT. V usage is TRBV4-3 and J usage is TRBJ1-1; possible D gene TRBD1, 5 bases. V was clipped by 0 bases and J by 3 bases, with 11 bases between them. This CDR3 has 15 residues. Germline-derived CDR1 and CDR2 are LGHNA and YSLEER.

The V and J genes are TRBV18 and TRBJ1-1; TRBD1 aligns across 7 bases. Germline CDR1 is KGHSH and CDR2 is LQKENI. V shed 1 base and J 6 bases; nucleotides not matched to a gene: 14. This CDR3 comprises 17 residues. The DNA of the CDR3 is TGTGCCAGCTCACCACAAAATTACAGGGGCGGGCTCGCTGAAGCTTTCTTT. Its translation is CASSPQNYRGGLAEAFF.

The chain combines TRBV7-9 with TRBJ1-2; D is undetermined. The CDR3 has 13 amino acids. V was trimmed by 5 bases and J by 4 bases, leaving 11 bases between them. Germline CDR1 reads SEHNR; CDR2 reads FQNEAQ (reference sequence). For the CDR3, the DNA is TGTGCCAGCAGCCATCCCACATCCTATGGCTACACCTTC. It is translated as CASSHPTSYGYTF.

The chain is built from TRBV7-6 and TRBJ2-3; 9 bases match TRBD2. V lost 2 bases and J lost 3; bases outside the gene matches: 3. The CDR3 has 15 amino acids. Germline CDR1 and CDR2: SGHVS and FNYEAQ. CDR3 sequence (DNA): TGTGCCAGCAGCTTAAGCGGGGGGTCGACAGATACGCAGTATTTT. Translation: CASSLSGGSTDTQYF. Supplemented by reference TRBV7-6 and TRBJ2-3, the full variable domain reads GAGVSQSPRYKVTKRGQDVALRCDPISGHVSLYWYRQALGQGPEFLTYFNYEAQQDKSGLPNDRFSAERPEGSISTLTIQRTEQRDSAMYRCASSLSGGSTDTQYFGPGTRLTVL.

A remark on this clone: Sequence at one end of the junction differs from germline and may be a read error. The CDR3 bases are TGCGCCAGCAGCTTGGGGGGGAGGGGAGATCAGCCCCGGCATTTT. Protein product: CASSLGGRGDQPRHF. The chain recombines TRBV5-1 with TRBJ1-5, with D perhaps matching TRBD1 (5 bases). This CDR3 contains 15 residues. In germline, CDR1 is SGHRS, CDR2 YFSETQ.

The J gene is TRBJ1-5, the V gene TRBV6-6, with D perhaps matching TRBD1 (6 bases). The CDR3 has 15 amino acids. Germline CDR1 is MNHNY and CDR2 is SVGAGI (reference sequence). The V end was cut by 8 bases, the J end by 0 bases, with 14 bases between. CDR3: CASGKTQGSNQPQHF. CDR3 bases: TGTGCCAGCGGCAAAACACAGGGTAGCAATCAGCCCCAGCATTTT.

The genes are TRBV2 and TRBJ1-2; possible D gene TRBD1, 6 bases. V shed 7 bases and J shed 3 bases, with 12 bases lying between them. This CDR3 comprises 13 residues. Germline-derived CDR1 and CDR2 are SNHLY and FYNNEI. CDR3 DNA: TGTGCCAGCACGCAGGGACATTACTATGGCTACACCTTC. It translates to CASTQGHYYGYTF.

This clone showed up just a few times. The junction shows a germline mismatch at one end, possibly a read error. The gene calls are TRBV4-1 and TRBJ2-7; maybe TRBD1 (6 bases). The CDR3 is 16 residues long. Germline values: CDR1 MGHRA, CDR2 YSYEKL. The CDR3: CASSQDPSGADYEQYF. CDR3 coding DNA: TGTGCCAGCAGCCAAGACCCCTCAGGGGCAGACTACGAGCAGTACTTC.

CDR3 sequence (DNA): TGTGCCAGCTCTGGGGACAGAAACCAAGAGACCCAGTACTTC. Residues: CASSGDRNQETQYF. V and J are TRBV2 and TRBJ2-5, with 7 bases matching TRBD1. The CDR3 is 14 residues long. V shed 8 bases and J 0 bases; nucleotides not matched to a gene: 6. Looked up from germline, CDR1 is SNHLY and CDR2 is FYNNEI. Complete variable domain (other parts from reference TRBV2 and TRBJ2-5): EPEVTQTPSHQVTQMGQEVILRCVPISNHLYFYWYRQILGQKVEFLVSFYNNEISEKSEIFDDQFSVERPDGSNFTLKIRSTKLEDSAMYFCASSGDRNQETQYFGPGTRLLVL.

The chain joins TRBV5-1 to TRBJ2-2, with TRBD1 matching 10 bases. Germline V lookup: CDR1 SGHRS, CDR2 YFSETQ. CDR3 length: 16 amino acids. V was clipped by 4 bases and J by 3 bases; unmatched bases: 6. CDR3 DNA: TGCGCCAGCAGCAAAGGACAGGGGGGTTACACCGGGGAGCTGTTTTTT. Protein sequence: CASSKGQGGYTGELFF. Variable domain in full (rest from reference TRBV5-1 and TRBJ2-2): KAGVTQTPRYLIKTRGQQVTLSCSPISGHRSVSWYQQTPGQGLQFLFEYFSETQRNKGNFPGRFSGRQFSNSRSEMNVSTLELGDSALYLCASSKGQGGYTGELFFGEGSRLTVL.

Details on this clone: No DNA is shown, since the ends of the CDR3 on it are uncertain; the CDR3 is the one TCRdb lists. This sequence joins TRBV21-1 and TRBJ1-4; the table assigns TRBD1, which was not confirmed against the DNA. TRBV21-1 counts as a pseudogene. A total of 15 residues make up the CDR3, ends included. The CDR3 sequence: CASSKVGRGTEKLFF.

The chain recombines TRBV5-4 with TRBJ2-3; TRBD2 might be the D (6 bases). The CDR3 runs to 17 residues. From germline, CDR1 is SGHNT and CDR2 YYREEE (reference sequence). V was shortened by 2 bases and J by 0 bases, with 16 bases between the two germline ends. The CDR3 sequence is CASSLADGGTSTDTQYF. The CDR3 bases are TGTGCCAGCAGCTTAGCGGATGGGGGGACTAGCACAGATACGCAGTATTTT.

About this clone: Its ends do not fully match the called genes, so a read error is possible. The V call is TRBV7-7, the J call TRBJ2-7; 10 nucleotides line up with TRBD2. The germline V gene encodes CDR1 SSHAT and CDR2 FNYEAQ (reference sequence). This CDR3 is 14 amino acids long. The CDR3 sequence is CASSPIAGGYEQYF. The DNA of the CDR3 is TGTGCTAGCAGCCCCATAGCGGGGGGCTACGAGCAGTACTTC.

This chain connects TRBV6-1 to TRBJ1-6; a possible D gene is TRBD1 (6 bases). Trimming removed 6 bases from V and 5 bases from J, with 11 bases in between. This CDR3 is built from 14 residues. Germline values: CDR1 MNHNS, CDR2 SASEGT. CDR3 DNA: TGTGCCAGCAGAGGAGCAGGGGATAATTCACCCCTCCACTTT. Residues: CASRGAGDNSPLHF.